One sample yielded the 5 T cell receptor beta chains listed below, sequenced in a study of cytomegalovirus exposure and HLA in healthy donors. The PCR made use of 60 Vbeta and 13 Jbeta primers. The data were produced by immunoSEQ multiplex PCR, yet TCRdb's version contains in-frame clones alone and is incomplete. The table includes fewer than 150,000 clones, around 68% detected once. The sequencing sample was made of PBMCs. All receptors come from a woman aged 50 to 65 in good health and CMV-seropositive.

The J gene is TRBJ1-1, the V gene TRBV10-3; unclear D gene. The ends were cut back, 5 bases at V and 0 bases at J, with 7 bases in the middle. Per germline, CDR1 ENHRY and CDR2 SYGVKD. The CDR3 runs to 13 residues. The CDR3 region has the DNA TGTGCCATCAGTCCTAATATGAACACTGAAGCTTTCTTT. Residues: CAISPNMNTEAFF.

The chain has TRBV29-1 and TRBJ2-3; 12 bases line up with TRBD2. Germline loops: CDR1 SQVTM, CDR2 ANQGSEA. The junction had 5 bases not matched to a gene; V was cut back by 7 bases and J by 0 bases. The length of the CDR3 is 15 residues. CDR3 bases: TGCAGCGCTGGGACTAGCGGGTCTAGCACAGATACGCAGTATTTT. It yields the protein CSAGTSGSSTDTQYF.

V and J are TRBV2 and TRBJ1-1, with 7 positions matching TRBD1. Germline V gene data show CDR1 as SNHLY and CDR2 as FYNNEI. The CDR3 is 14 residues long. The junction had 15 bases not matched to a gene; V was cut back by 7 bases and J by 10 bases. The CDR3 DNA follows: TGTGCCAGCAACCAAGAGGCCGGGACAGTAACAGCTTTCTTT. Translation: CASNQEAGTVTAFF.

This clone has just a few counts. The chain uses TRBV7-2 and TRBJ1-1; TRBD1 might be the D (6 bases). The length of the CDR3 is 14 residues. Between the trimmed V and J ends, which lost 3 bases and 8 bases, there was a span of 16 bases. Looked up from germline, CDR1 is SGHTA and CDR2 is FQGNSA. The CDR3 sequence is CASSFSSAGTEAFF. For the CDR3, the DNA is TGTGCCAGCAGCTTCTCATCTGCCGGGACAGAAGCTTTCTTT.

The chain's CDR3 is CASSPGQATGSYEQYF. DNA of the CDR3: TGTGCCAGCAGCCCTGGACAGGCTACCGGCTCCTACGAGCAGTACTTC. This chain uses TRBV5-5 with TRBJ2-7, with 7 bases fitting TRBD1. Germline CDR1 is SGHKS and CDR2 is YYEKEE (reference sequence). This CDR3 is 16 amino acids long. V was pared by 4 bases and J by 0 bases, with 10 bases of the junction left unmatched.